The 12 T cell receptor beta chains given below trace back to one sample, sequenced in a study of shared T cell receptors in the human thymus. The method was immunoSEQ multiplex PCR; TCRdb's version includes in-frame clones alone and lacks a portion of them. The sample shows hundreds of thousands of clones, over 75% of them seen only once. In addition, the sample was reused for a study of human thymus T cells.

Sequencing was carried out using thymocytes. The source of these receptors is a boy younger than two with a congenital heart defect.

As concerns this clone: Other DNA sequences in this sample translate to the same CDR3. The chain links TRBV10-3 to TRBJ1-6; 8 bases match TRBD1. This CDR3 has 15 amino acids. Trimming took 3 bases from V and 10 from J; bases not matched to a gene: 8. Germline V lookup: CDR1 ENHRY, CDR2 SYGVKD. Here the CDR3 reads CAISESDRVNSPLHF. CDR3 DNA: TGTGCCATCAGTGAATCGGACAGGGTAAACTCACCCCTCCACTTT.

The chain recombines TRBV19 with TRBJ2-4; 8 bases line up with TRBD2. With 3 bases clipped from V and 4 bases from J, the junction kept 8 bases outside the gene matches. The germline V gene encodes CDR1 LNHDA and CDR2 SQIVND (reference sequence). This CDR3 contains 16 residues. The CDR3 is CASSIGIAGCKNIQYF. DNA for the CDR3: TGTGCCAGTAGTATCGGGATAGCGGGATGTAAAAACATTCAGTACTTC.

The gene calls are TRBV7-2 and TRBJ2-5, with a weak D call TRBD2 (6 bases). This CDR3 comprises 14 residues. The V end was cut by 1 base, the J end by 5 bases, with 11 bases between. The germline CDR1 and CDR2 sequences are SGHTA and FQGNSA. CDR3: CASSLEAGQETQYF. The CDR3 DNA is TGTGCCAGCAGCTTAGAAGCGGGCCAGGAGACCCAGTACTTC.

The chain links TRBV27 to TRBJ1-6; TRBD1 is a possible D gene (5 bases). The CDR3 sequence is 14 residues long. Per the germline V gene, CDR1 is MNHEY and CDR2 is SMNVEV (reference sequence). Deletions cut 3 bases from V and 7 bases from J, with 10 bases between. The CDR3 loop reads CASSFQGGNSPLHF. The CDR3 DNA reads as TGTGCCAGCAGTTTTCAGGGTGGGAATTCACCCCTCCACTTT.

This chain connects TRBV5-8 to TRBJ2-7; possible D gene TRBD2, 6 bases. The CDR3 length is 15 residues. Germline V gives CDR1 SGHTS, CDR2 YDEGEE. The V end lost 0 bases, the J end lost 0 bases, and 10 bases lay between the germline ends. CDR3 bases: TGTGCCAGCAGCTTGGGGATGCGGGGCTCCTACGAGCAGTACTTC. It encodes CASSLGMRGSYEQYF.

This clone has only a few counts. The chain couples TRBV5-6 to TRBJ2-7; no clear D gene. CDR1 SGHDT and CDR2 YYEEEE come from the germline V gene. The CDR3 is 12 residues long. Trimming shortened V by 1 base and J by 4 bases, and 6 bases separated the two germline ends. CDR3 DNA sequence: TGTGCCAGCAGCTTGTACGGTTACGAGCAGTACTTC. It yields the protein CASSLYGYEQYF.

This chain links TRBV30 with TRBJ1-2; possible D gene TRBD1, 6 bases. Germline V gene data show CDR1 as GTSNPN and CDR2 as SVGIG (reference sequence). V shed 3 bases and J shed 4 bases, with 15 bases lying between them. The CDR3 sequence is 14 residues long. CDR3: CAWSRGGTTYGYTF. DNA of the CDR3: TGTGCCTGGAGCAGGGGAGGGACAACCTATGGCTACACCTTC.

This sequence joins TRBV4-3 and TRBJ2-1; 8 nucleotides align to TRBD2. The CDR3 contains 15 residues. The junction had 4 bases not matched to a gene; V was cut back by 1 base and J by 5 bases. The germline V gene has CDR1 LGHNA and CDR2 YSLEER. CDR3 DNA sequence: TGCGCCAGCAGCCAAGGGAGCGGGGGACACAATGAGCAGTTCTTC. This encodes CASSQGSGGHNEQFF.

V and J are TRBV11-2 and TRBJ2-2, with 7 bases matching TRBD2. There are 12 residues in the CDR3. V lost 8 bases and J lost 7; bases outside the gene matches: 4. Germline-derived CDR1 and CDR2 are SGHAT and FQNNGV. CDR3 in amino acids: CASGRVRGELFF. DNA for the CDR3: TGTGCCAGCGGGAGGGTCCGCGGGGAGCTGTTTTTT.

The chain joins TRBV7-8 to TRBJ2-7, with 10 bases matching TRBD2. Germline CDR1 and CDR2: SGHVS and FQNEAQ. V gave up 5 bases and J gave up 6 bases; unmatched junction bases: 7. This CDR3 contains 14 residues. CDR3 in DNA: TGTGCCAGCAGCCCAGAGCGGGAGGGTGCCGAGCAGTACTTC. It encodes CASSPEREGAEQYF. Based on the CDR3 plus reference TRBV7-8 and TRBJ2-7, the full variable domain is GAGVSQSPRYKVAKRGQDVALRCDPISGHVSLFWYQQALGQGPEFLTYFQNEAQLDKSGLPSDRFFAERPEGSVSTLKIQRTQQEDSAVYLCASSPEREGAEQYFGPGTRLTVT.

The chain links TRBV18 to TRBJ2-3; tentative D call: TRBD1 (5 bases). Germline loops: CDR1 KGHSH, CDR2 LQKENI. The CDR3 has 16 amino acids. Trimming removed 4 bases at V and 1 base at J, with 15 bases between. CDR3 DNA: TGTGCCAGCTCACTCTGGACATTCGGGCGCACAGATACGCAGTATTTT. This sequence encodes CASSLWTFGRTDTQYF.

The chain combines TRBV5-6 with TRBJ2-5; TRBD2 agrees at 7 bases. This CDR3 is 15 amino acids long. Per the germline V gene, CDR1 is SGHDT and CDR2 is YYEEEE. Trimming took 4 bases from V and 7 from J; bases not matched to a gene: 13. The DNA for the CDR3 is TGTGCCAGCAGCCTAAATAGACCGGGGGGTGCGACCCAGTACTTC. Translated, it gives CASSLNRPGGATQYF.